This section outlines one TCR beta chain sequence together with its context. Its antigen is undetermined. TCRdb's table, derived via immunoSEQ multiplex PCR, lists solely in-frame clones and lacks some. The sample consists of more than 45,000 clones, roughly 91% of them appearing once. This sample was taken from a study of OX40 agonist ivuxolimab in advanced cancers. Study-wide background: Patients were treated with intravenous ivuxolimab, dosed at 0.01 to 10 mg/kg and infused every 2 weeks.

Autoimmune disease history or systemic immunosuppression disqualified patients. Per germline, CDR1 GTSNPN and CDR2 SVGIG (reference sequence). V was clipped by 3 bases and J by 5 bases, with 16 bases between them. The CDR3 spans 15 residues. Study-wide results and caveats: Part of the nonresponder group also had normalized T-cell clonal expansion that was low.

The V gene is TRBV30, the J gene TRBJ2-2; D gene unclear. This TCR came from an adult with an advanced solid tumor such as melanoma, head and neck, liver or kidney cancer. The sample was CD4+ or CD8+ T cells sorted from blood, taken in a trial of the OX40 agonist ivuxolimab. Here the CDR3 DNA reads TGTGCCTGGAGCGTTCGAAGTAGAGAGACCGGGGAGCTGTTTTTT. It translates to CAWSVRSRETGELFF.